This passage covers 21 T cell receptor beta chains from one sample sequenced in a study of shared clonotypes between healthy human individuals. TCRdb keeps only in-frame clones here, not all; method: immunoSEQ multiplex PCR. In the table there are hundreds of thousands of clones, 95% to 97% of which are singletons. The sample was naive CD4+ T cells sorted from blood. The subset: CD45RA+ positively selected. The source is a woman in her thirties in good health.

The chain joins TRBV6-6 to TRBJ1-2; D gene uncertain. The V gene lost 0 bases and the J gene lost 4 bases, with 12 bases spanning the gap. The CDR3 is 15 residues long. From germline, CDR1 is MNHNY and CDR2 SVGAGI (reference sequence). The CDR3 is CASSYSIGPAYGYTF. The CDR3 region has the DNA TGTGCCAGCAGTTACTCGATTGGTCCAGCCTATGGCTACACCTTC.

The rearrangement links TRBV2 to TRBJ2-7; D is ambiguous. The CDR3 is 11 residues long. V was pared by 8 bases and J by 2 bases, with 7 bases between. Germline V gene sequence: CDR1 SNHLY, CDR2 FYNNEI. The CDR3 sequence: CASAVAYEQYF. The DNA of the CDR3 is TGTGCCAGCGCGGTCGCCTACGAGCAGTACTTC.

The chain is built from TRBV5-1 and TRBJ2-1; TRBD1 might be the D (5 bases). V lost 3 bases and J 5 bases, leaving 12 bases between the germline ends. Per germline, CDR1 SGHRS and CDR2 YFSETQ. This CDR3 has 14 residues. The CDR3 here is CASSWGDGNNEQFF. CDR3 sequence (DNA): TGCGCCAGCAGCTGGGGCGACGGAAACAATGAGCAGTTCTTC.

This clone was observed once. V is TRBV7-2 and J is TRBJ1-2; D might be TRBD1 (5 bases). Trimming pared 1 base from V and 7 bases from J, leaving 13 bases between. Germline V gives CDR1 SGHTA, CDR2 FQGNSA. The CDR3 consists of 14 residues. The CDR3 protein is CASSLEPQGLGYTF. CDR3 DNA: TGTGCCAGCAGCTTAGAACCCCAGGGTCTTGGCTACACCTTC.

The chain uses TRBV5-1 and TRBJ2-3, with 11 positions matching TRBD2. J lost 3 bases, V lost 4 bases, and 4 bases had no gene match. The CDR3 consists of 15 residues. In germline, CDR1 is SGHRS, CDR2 YFSETQ. The CDR3 DNA is TGCGCCAGCAGCGGGGGACTAGCGGAGACAGATACGCAGTATTTT. It yields the protein CASSGGLAETDTQYF.

This clone has just a few counts. The rearrangement links TRBV30 to TRBJ2-7; D not certain. From germline, CDR1 is GTSNPN and CDR2 SVGIG (reference sequence). Trimming removed 0 bases from V and 6 bases from J, with 6 bases in between. This CDR3 has 11 residues. CDR3 in amino acids: CAWSVKGEQYF. The CDR3 DNA follows: TGTGCCTGGAGTGTAAAGGGCGAGCAGTACTTC.

This clone has a single count. The J gene is TRBJ1-1, the V gene TRBV18; D is ambiguous. The CDR3 covers 13 residues. Germline CDR1 KGHSH, CDR2 LQKENI. Trimming removed 0 bases at V and 2 bases at J, with 4 bases between. CDR3 sequence (DNA): TGTGCCAGCTCACCACCAATTAACACTGAAGCTTTCTTT. As protein: CASSPPINTEAFF.

The V gene is TRBV11-2, the J gene TRBJ1-1; D perhaps matches TRBD1 (6 bases). V was shortened by 3 bases and J by 5 bases, with 10 bases between the two germline ends. This CDR3 is 13 amino acids long. Germline CDR1 SGHAT, CDR2 FQNNGV. The CDR3 spells CASSFEGGTEAFF. CDR3 nucleotides: TGTGCCAGCAGCTTTGAGGGGGGAACTGAAGCTTTCTTT.

This clone was detected a few times. This chain joins TRBV2 and TRBJ1-5; 7 bases map to TRBD1. The CDR3 is 12 residues long. The V and J ends lost 7 bases and 7 bases, in that order; junction bases with no gene match: 4. CDR1 and CDR2 (germline): SNHLY, FYNNEI. The CDR3 here is CASNRGEQPQHF. The DNA for the CDR3 is TGTGCCAGCAACAGGGGAGAGCAGCCCCAGCATTTT.

The chain recombines TRBV5-6 with TRBJ2-7; TRBD2 agrees at 8 bases. V shed 1 base and J 2 bases; nucleotides not matched to a gene: 5. This CDR3 has 15 amino acids. Germline V gene data show CDR1 as SGHDT and CDR2 as YYEEEE. CDR3 bases: TGTGCCAGCAGCTTGACAATAGCGGGAACCTACGAGCAGTACTTC. Its protein is CASSLTIAGTYEQYF.

Regarding this clone: At one end, the junction sequence differs from germline, possibly due to a read error. The V call is TRBV19, the J call TRBJ1-3, with 9 bases aligning to TRBD1. The germline V gene has CDR1 LNHDA and CDR2 SQIVND (reference sequence). The CDR3 extends over 14 amino acids. The CDR3 sequence is CASAGTGSGYTIYF. CDR3 nucleotide sequence: TGTGCCTCCGCCGGGACAGGGAGTGGATACACCATATATTTT.

The chain links TRBV28 to TRBJ2-5; the match to TRBD2 covers 10 bases. Judging by the DNA end, TRBJ2-7 fits better; the J call may be wrong. This CDR3 comprises 15 residues. Germline lookup yields CDR1 MDHEN and CDR2 SYDVKM. CDR3 bases: TGTGCCAGCAGACCACTAGCGGGGACGGAGCACGAGCAGTACTTC. It codes for CASRPLAGTEHEQYF.

V gene TRBV28 combines with J gene TRBJ2-5; 7 bases are shared with TRBD1. The better agreement between TRBJ2-7 and the DNA end casts doubt on the J call. The germline V gene encodes CDR1 MDHEN and CDR2 SYDVKM. The CDR3 spans 15 residues. The CDR3 loop reads CASRDSRDRTYEQYF. The CDR3 bases are TGTGCCAGCAGAGACAGCCGGGACAGAACCTACGAGCAGTACTTC.

The chain combines TRBV23-1 with TRBJ2-5; tentatively, D is TRBD1 (6 bases). With the DNA end fitting TRBJ2-7 better, the J assignment may be wrong. TRBV23-1 is classed as an ORF, of uncertain function. The CDR3 sequence is 13 residues long. Here the CDR3 DNA reads TGCGCCAGCAGTCAACAACAGGGCTACGAGCAGTACTTC. Its translation is CASSQQQGYEQYF.

The chain joins TRBV5-1 to TRBJ2-1; 8 nucleotides line up with TRBD1. V gave up 7 bases and J gave up 7 bases; unmatched junction bases: 10. The CDR3 runs to 14 residues. CDR1 and CDR2 (germline): SGHRS, YFSETQ. The CDR3 region is CASREGTGVNEQFF. CDR3 DNA sequence: TGCGCCAGCCGCGAAGGGACAGGAGTGAATGAGCAGTTCTTC.

The chain links TRBV28 to TRBJ2-4; D is unresolved. Germline V lookup: CDR1 MDHEN, CDR2 SYDVKM. This CDR3 comprises 14 residues. Trimming pared 6 bases from V and 9 bases from J, leaving 18 bases between. The CDR3 sequence is CASRATASPVIQYF. CDR3 DNA sequence: TGTGCCAGCAGAGCCACAGCTAGTCCGGTCATTCAGTACTTC.

This sequence joins TRBV7-2 and TRBJ2-7; 7 bases match TRBD1. This CDR3 is built from 14 residues. Germline V gene lookup returns CDR1 SGHTA and CDR2 FQGNSA. J gave up 1 base and V 4 bases, and 4 bases lay outside the gene matches. In DNA, the CDR3 is TGTGCCAGCAGCTCTACAGGGGTTTCCTACGAGCAGTACTTC. Translation: CASSSTGVSYEQYF.

This chain connects TRBV19 to TRBJ2-2; 8 nucleotides agree with TRBD2. There are 16 residues in the CDR3. CDR1 LNHDA and CDR2 SQIVND come from the germline V gene (reference sequence). Losses at the gene ends were 7 bases for V and 1 base for J; bases not matched to a gene: 8. The CDR3 reads CASTPLTSENTGELFF. The CDR3 DNA is TGTGCCAGTACCCCACTGACTAGCGAGAACACCGGGGAGCTGTTTTTT.

Details on this clone: The same CDR3 is also encoded by other DNA sequences in this sample. This sequence joins TRBV6-1 and TRBJ2-5; D not resolved. The DNA end favors TRBJ2-7, so the J call may be wrong. CDR1 and CDR2 from the germline V gene are MNHNS and SASEGT. The CDR3 covers 12 residues. In DNA, the CDR3 is TGTGCCAGCAGTGAAGCCAGGTACGAGCAGTACTTC. As protein: CASSEARYEQYF.

The chain recombines TRBV19 with TRBJ2-7; 7 nucleotides align to TRBD1. With V trimmed by 3 bases and J by 4 bases, 9 bases remained unmatched. Germline V gene sequence: CDR1 LNHDA, CDR2 SQIVND (reference sequence). There are 15 residues in the CDR3. The CDR3 DNA follows: TGTGCCAGTAGTATGAGTGGAACAGGGGTGTACGAGCAGTACTTC. As protein: CASSMSGTGVYEQYF.

This rearrangement joins TRBV29-1 to TRBJ1-4; TRBD1 agrees at 9 bases. Trimming cost V 1 base and J 6 bases; bases outside gene matches: 0. Per the germline V gene, CDR1 is SQVTM and CDR2 is ANQGSEA. The CDR3 spans 13 residues. The CDR3 DNA reads TGCAGCGTTGAAGGGGACAGGGATGAAAAACTGTTTTTT. This gives the protein CSVEGDRDEKLFF.